These 18 T cell receptor beta chains came from one sample sequenced in a study of T cells in Graves' hyperthyroidism and ophthalmopathy. The source material, RNA transcripts, was used to amplify TCR beta CDR3 regions. Primed by the HTBI set, a first-round RT-PCR was run on the TCR CDR3. TCRdb used MiXCR to reprocess the multiplex PCR reads, holding one entry per CDR3 protein. The sample records under 800,000 distinct CDR3 sequences, 12% to 15% being singletons. The sequenced sample was blood. These receptors were taken from a woman under 30 with Graves' hyperthyroidism.

This rearrangement joins TRBV3-1 to TRBJ2-2; D unclear. V lost 1 base, J lost 4 bases, and 16 bases lay in between. Germline lookup yields CDR1 LGHDT and CDR2 YNNKEL (reference sequence). The CDR3 is 17 residues long. The CDR3 protein is CASSQVGRVYGTGELFF. The DNA for the CDR3 is TGTGCCAGCAGCCAAGTAGGACGGGTCTATGGCACCGGGGAGCTGTTTTTT. Full variable domain (rest looked up from reference TRBV3-1 and TRBJ2-2): DTAVSQTPKYLVTQMGNDKSIKCEQNLGHDTMYWYKQDSKKFLKIMFSYNNKELIINETVPNRFSPKSPDKAHLNLHINSLELGDSAVYFCASSQVGRVYGTGELFFGEGSRLTVL.

The rearrangement links TRBV27 to TRBJ2-5, with TRBD2 identical over 8 bases. CDR3 length: 13 amino acids. CDR1 MNHEY and CDR2 SMNVEV come from the germline V gene (reference sequence). Trimming removed 8 bases from V and 5 bases from J; junction bases left unmatched: 7. CDR3 in DNA: TGTGCCAGCTGGGGCGGGAGGTGGGAGACCCAGTACTTC. Translation: CASWGGRWETQYF.

In the case of this clonotype: The junction shows a germline mismatch at one end, possibly a read error. This chain joins TRBV4-1 and TRBJ2-2, with 8 bases aligning to TRBD2. The germline gives CDR1 MGHRA, CDR2 YSYEKL. The CDR3 has 17 residues. The CDR3 DNA follows: TGCGCCGGCAGCCAAGATGTAACAGCGGGAGTCACCGGGGAGCTGTTTTTT. Its translation is CAGSQDVTAGVTGELFF.

The rearrangement links TRBV29-1 to TRBJ2-7; the D gene is possibly TRBD1 (6 bases). Germline loops: CDR1 SQVTM, CDR2 ANQGSEA. Trimming took 4 bases from V and 3 from J, leaving 13 bases between them. This CDR3 comprises 13 residues. CDR3 sequence reads: CSVGAGAFYEQYF. The DNA of the CDR3 is TGCAGCGTTGGGGCAGGGGCCTTCTACGAGCAGTACTTC.

The DNA of the CDR3 is TGTGCCAGCAGTTACTCGAGCCTCGGGGGTAGCACAGATACGCAGTATTTT. Protein: CASSYSSLGGSTDTQYF. V and J are TRBV6-6 and TRBJ2-3, with a tentative D call TRBD2 (6 bases). V lost 0 bases and J 0 bases, leaving 13 bases between the germline ends. This CDR3 is 17 amino acids long. From germline, CDR1 is MNHNY and CDR2 SVGAGI (reference sequence).

Many counts were recorded for this clonotype. The chain recombines TRBV12-3 or TRBV12-4 with TRBJ2-5, with 12 bases identical to TRBD2. CDR3 length equals 19 residues. With V trimmed by 3 bases and J by 2 bases, 13 bases remained unmatched. In DNA form, the CDR3 reads TGTGCCAGCAGTTTGGCCGGGACTAGCGGGCGCTTGGGGCAAGAGACCCAGTACTTC. This translates into CASSLAGTSGRLGQETQYF.

The CDR3 coding sequence is TGCAGCCCATGGGACAGGAGCTCCTACGAGCAGTACTTC. It translates to CSPWDRSSYEQYF. V usage is TRBV20-1 and J usage is TRBJ2-7; 8 bases are a match to TRBD1. Germline V CDR1 and CDR2: DFQATT, SNEGSKA (reference sequence). The CDR3 spans 13 residues.

This clonotype was seen ten or more times. The rearrangement uses TRBV5-1 and TRBJ2-1; D not certain. Trimming removed 2 bases from V and 6 bases from J, with 9 bases in between. Germline-derived CDR1 and CDR2 are SGHRS and YFSETQ. The CDR3 runs to 13 residues. The CDR3 loop reads CASSFDRPNEQFF. CDR3 nucleotide sequence: TGCGCCAGCAGCTTCGACCGACCCAATGAGCAGTTCTTC. Based on the CDR3 plus reference TRBV5-1 and TRBJ2-1, the full variable domain is KAGVTQTPRYLIKTRGQQVTLSCSPISGHRSVSWYQQTPGQGLQFLFEYFSETQRNKGNFPGRFSGRQFSNSRSEMNVSTLELGDSALYLCASSFDRPNEQFFGPGTRLTVL.

This clonotype was picked up many times. The V call is TRBV20-1, the J call TRBJ2-3; a weak D match, TRBD2 (6 bases). CDR3 length: 15 amino acids. Per the germline V gene, CDR1 is DFQATT and CDR2 is SNEGSKA (reference sequence). V was clipped by 5 bases and J by 2 bases, with 17 bases between them. CDR3 DNA: TGCAGTGCTCCGGAGGGCGGATATTTCACAGATACGCAGTATTTT. It specifies CSAPEGGYFTDTQYF.

DNA for the CDR3: TGTGCCAGCAGCGGGCTATTCGGACCCTACAATGAGCAGTACTTC. It encodes CASSGLFGPYNEQYF. The V and J genes are TRBV6-1 and TRBJ2-1; D is unresolved. The tail of the sequence fits TRBJ2-7 better, so the J call may be wrong. Germline V gene data show CDR1 as MNHNS and CDR2 as SASEGT. This CDR3 comprises 15 residues.

The V gene is TRBV7-2, the J gene TRBJ1-5, with 7 positions matching TRBD1. Germline trimming cut 5 bases from V and 5 bases from J; bases unmatched to any gene: 9. The CDR3 runs 15 residues. Germline V gives CDR1 SGHTA, CDR2 FQGNSA. The CDR3 DNA is TGTGCCAGCAGCCTAAACAGGGGAGGAGATCAGCCCCAGCATTTT. Its translation: CASSLNRGGDQPQHF.

In nucleotides, the CDR3 is TGTGCCACCTCGACAGGGACCACTGGGGCCAACGTCCTGACTTTC. It yields the protein CATSTGTTGANVLTF. V gene TRBV28 combines with J gene TRBJ2-6; 7 nucleotides agree with TRBD1. The length of the CDR3 is 15 residues. Germline V gene sequence: CDR1 MDHEN, CDR2 SYDVKM. The trim removed 10 bases at V and 2 bases at J, leaving 8 bases unmatched.

In this sample, this clonotype turned up many times. The gene calls are TRBV3-1 and TRBJ1-4; tentative D call: TRBD1 (5 bases). The CDR3 sequence is 16 residues long. Germline V CDR1 and CDR2: LGHDT, YNNKEL (reference sequence). Trimming removed 1 base from V and 5 bases from J, with 14 bases in between. In DNA form, the CDR3 reads TGTGCCAGCAGCCAAGGGGACGGACGTTACAATGAAAAACTGTTTTTT. It is translated as CASSQGDGRYNEKLFF.

The genes are TRBV11-2 and TRBJ2-2; 10 nucleotides agree with TRBD2. CDR1 SGHAT and CDR2 FQNNGV come from the germline V gene. Trimming at V came to 7 bases and at J to 4 bases, leaving 3 bases not matched to a gene. The CDR3 has 14 amino acids. CDR3 in amino acids: CASKKREGTGELFF. The DNA for the CDR3 is TGTGCCAGCAAGAAGCGGGAGGGCACCGGGGAGCTGTTTTTT.

This clonotype appeared a few times. This chain links TRBV7-8 with TRBJ2-1, with 10 bases that match TRBD2. Germline assignment: CDR1 SGHVS and CDR2 FQNEAQ. V was pared by 5 bases and J by 9 bases, with 4 bases of the junction left unmatched. The CDR3 has 13 amino acids. CDR3 region: CASSPRTSGEQFF. CDR3 nucleotides: TGTGCCAGCAGCCCCAGGACTAGCGGTGAGCAGTTCTTC.

This clonotype has a handful of counts. This chain connects TRBV4-1 to TRBJ2-7; TRBD1 aligns across 7 bases. This CDR3 is built from 17 residues. The V and J ends lost 0 bases and 0 bases, in that order; junction bases with no gene match: 8. Germline lookup yields CDR1 MGHRA and CDR2 YSYEKL. In nucleotides, the CDR3 is TGCGCCAGCAGCCAAGAAGGGGGCTGGGGGAGCTCCTACGAGCAGTACTTC. Its protein product is CASSQEGGWGSSYEQYF.

This clonotype occurred a few times. CDR3 residues: CASSPPGGGDTQYF. The CDR3 DNA sequence: TGTGCCAGCAGTCCCCCGGGGGGCGGGGATACGCAGTATTTT. The chain recombines TRBV27 with TRBJ2-3; D may be TRBD2 (7 bases). Per the germline V gene, CDR1 is MNHEY and CDR2 is SMNVEV (reference sequence). This CDR3 region has 14 residues. Trimming took 5 bases from V and 6 from J, leaving 15 bases between them.

This chain links TRBV10-2 with TRBJ1-3; D unclear. The CDR3 loop spans 14 amino acids. Trimming removed 6 bases at V and 0 bases at J, with 9 bases between. Germline V CDR1 and CDR2: WSHSY, SAAADI. The CDR3 spells CASRDHGSGNTIYF. In DNA, the CDR3 is TGCGCCAGCAGGGACCATGGCTCTGGAAACACCATATATTTT.